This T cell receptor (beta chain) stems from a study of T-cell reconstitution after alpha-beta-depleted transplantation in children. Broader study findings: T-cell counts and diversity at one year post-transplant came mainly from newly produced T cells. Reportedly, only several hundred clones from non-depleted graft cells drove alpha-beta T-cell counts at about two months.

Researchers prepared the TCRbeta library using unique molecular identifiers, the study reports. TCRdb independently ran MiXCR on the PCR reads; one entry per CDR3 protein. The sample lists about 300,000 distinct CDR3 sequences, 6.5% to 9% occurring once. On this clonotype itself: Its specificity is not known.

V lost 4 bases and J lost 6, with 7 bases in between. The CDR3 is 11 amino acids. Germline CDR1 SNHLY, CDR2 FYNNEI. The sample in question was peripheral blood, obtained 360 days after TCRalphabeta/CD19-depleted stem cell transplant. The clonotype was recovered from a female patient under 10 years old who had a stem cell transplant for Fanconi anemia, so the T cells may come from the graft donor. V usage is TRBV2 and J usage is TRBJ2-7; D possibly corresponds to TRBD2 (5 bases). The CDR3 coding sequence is TGTGCCAGCAGTGGCGGGTTCGAGCAGTACTTC. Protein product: CASSGGFEQYF.